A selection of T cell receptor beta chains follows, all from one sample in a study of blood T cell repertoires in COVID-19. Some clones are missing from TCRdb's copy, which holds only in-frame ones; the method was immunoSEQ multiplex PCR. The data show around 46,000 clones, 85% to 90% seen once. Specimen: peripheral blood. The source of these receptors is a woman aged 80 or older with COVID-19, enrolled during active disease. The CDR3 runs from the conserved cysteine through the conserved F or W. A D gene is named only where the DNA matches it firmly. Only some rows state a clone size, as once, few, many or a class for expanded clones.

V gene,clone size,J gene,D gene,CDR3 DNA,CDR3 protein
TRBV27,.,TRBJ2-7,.,TGTGCCAGCAGTTTAATACAGGGCTACGAGCAGTACTTC,CASSLIQGYEQYF
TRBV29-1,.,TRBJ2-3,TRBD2,TGCAGCGTTGGGAGGTCGGGGACTAGGCCTTCCACAGATACGCAGTATTTT,CSVGRSGTRPSTDTQYF
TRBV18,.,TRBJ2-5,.,TGTGCCAGCTCACCAAGGGCAGGAGGACAAGAGACCCAGTACTTC,CASSPRAGGQETQYF
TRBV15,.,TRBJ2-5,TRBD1,TGTGCCACCAGCACGGACAGGGTCCAAGAGACCCAGTACTTC,CATSTDRVQETQYF
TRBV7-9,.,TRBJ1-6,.,TGTGCCAGCAGGGGAGTTGATCCTGATTCACCCCTCCACTTT,CASRGVDPDSPLHF
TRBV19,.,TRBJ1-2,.,TGTGCCAGTAGACGTTCGACAGGTCACCATGGCTACACCTTC,CASRRSTGHHGYTF
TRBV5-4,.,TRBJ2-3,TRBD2,TGTGCCAGCAGCCTGCGTCCGGGGGGGGGCACAGATACGCAGTATTTT,CASSLRPGGGTDTQYF
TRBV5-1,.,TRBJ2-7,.,TGCGCCAGCAGCCGTGGGTGGGGGGAGGAGGGTTACGAGCAGTACTTC,CASSRGWGEEGYEQYF
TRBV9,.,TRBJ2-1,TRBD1,TGTGCCAGCAGCGTAGTAGGGACAGGACTAAGAGAGCAGTTCTTC,CASSVVGTGLREQFF
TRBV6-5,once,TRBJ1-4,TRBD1,TGTGCCAGCAGGTACAGGGGGACTAATGAAAAACTGTTTTTT,CASRYRGTNEKLFF
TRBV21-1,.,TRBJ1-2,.,TGTGCCAGCAGCGAAACCGACACTAACAGGGTGGGCTATGGCTACACCTTC,CASSETDTNRVGYGYTF
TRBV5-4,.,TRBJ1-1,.,TGTGCCAGCAGCTTGAACGAGGGCACTGAAGCTTTCTTT,CASSLNEGTEAFF
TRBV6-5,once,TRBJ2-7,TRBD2,TGTGCCAGAAAACGCAGCGGGAGGTGGTACGAGCAGTACTTC,CARKRSGRWYEQYF
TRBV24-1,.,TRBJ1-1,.,TGTGCCACCGGGACATCCTCTGAAGCTTTCTTT,CATGTSSEAFF
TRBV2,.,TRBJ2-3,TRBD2,TGTGCCAGCAACCTGCGGCAGCGGGGAATTAGCACAGATACGCAGTATTTT,CASNLRQRGISTDTQYF
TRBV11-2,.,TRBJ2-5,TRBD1,TGTGCCAGCAGCCCTAGGGGGCAGCTAAAAGAGACCCAGTACTTC,CASSPRGQLKETQYF
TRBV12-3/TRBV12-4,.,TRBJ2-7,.,TGTGCCAGCAGTACCCGCGGTTTGGAGCAGTACTTC,CASSTRGLEQYF
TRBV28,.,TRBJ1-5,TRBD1,TGTGCCAGCAGTTTAAGGGTGGCAGGGGGCCAGCCCCAGCATTTT,CASSLRVAGGQPQHF
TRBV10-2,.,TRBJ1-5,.,TGCGCCAGCAGGCGGGACCCTGCAGACAATCAGCCCCAGCATTTT,CASRRDPADNQPQHF
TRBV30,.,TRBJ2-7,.,TGTGCCTGGGCGGGCGGGGGCACCGAGCAGTACTTC,CAWAGGGTEQYF
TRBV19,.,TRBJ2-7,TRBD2,TGTGCCAGTAGTTTCGCTAGCGGGGCCTACGAGCAGTACTTC,CASSFASGAYEQYF
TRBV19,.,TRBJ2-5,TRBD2,TGTGCCAGTAGGCTTACTAGCGAGGGATGGGAGACCCAGTACTTC,CASRLTSEGWETQYF
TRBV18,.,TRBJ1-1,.,TGTGCCAGCTCACTAAATACCGGGACTGACAACACTGAAGCTTTCTTT,CASSLNTGTDNTEAFF
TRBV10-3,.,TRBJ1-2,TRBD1,TGTGCCATCAGGGCCGGGACAGGGTCTAACTATGGCTACACCTTC,CAIRAGTGSNYGYTF
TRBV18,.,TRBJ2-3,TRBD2,TGTGCCAGCTCACCGCTAGCGGGAGAGCCAGATACGCAGTATTTT,CASSPLAGEPDTQYF
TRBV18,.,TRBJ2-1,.,TGTGCCAGCTCACTTGGCCCCCCGACAGGTAATGGGAATGAGCAGTTCTTC,CASSLGPPTGNGNEQFF
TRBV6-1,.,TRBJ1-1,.,TGTGCCAGCAGTGAAGGGGGCATGAACACTGAAGCTTTCTTT,CASSEGGMNTEAFF
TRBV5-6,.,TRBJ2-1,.,TGTGCCAGCAGCCCCCGGGTTTACTCCAACAATGAGCAGTTCTTC,CASSPRVYSNNEQFF
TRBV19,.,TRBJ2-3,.,TGTGCCAGTAGTACCACAGGGTACGGCACAGATACGCAGTATTTT,CASSTTGYGTDTQYF
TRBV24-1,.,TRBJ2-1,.,TGTGCCACCAGTGGGTCTCTCACAGGGACCTCCTACAATGAGCAGTTCTTC,CATSGSLTGTSYNEQFF
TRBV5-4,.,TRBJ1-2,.,TGTGCCAGCAGCTCGGTGACCGGGGGAGGGAACTATGGCTACACCTTC,CASSSVTGGGNYGYTF
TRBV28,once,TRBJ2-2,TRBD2,TGTGCCAGCAGTTCAATGGGGGGACTAGCGGTCCGGGAGCTGTTTTTT,CASSSMGGLAVRELFF
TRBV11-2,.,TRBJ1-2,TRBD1,TGTGCCAGCAGCCCGAACCGGGACAGGGGAGGGACCTTC,CASSPNRDRGGTF
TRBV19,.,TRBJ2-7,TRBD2,TGTGCCAGTAGCCCCCGGGGGGGCGGGTACTACGAGCAGTACTTC,CASSPRGGGYYEQYF
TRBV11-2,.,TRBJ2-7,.,TGTGCCAGCAGCCACTACGAGCAGTACTTC,CASSHYEQYF
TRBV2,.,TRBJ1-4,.,TGTGCCAGCAGGGGGAACCGGGATGAAGAAAAACTGTTTTTT,CASRGNRDEEKLFF
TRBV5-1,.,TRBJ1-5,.,TGCGCCAGCAGCTTGGCGGGGTATAGCAATCAGCCCCAGCATTTT,CASSLAGYSNQPQHF
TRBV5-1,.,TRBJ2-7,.,TGCGCCAGCAGCTTGATAAGGGGGTACGAGCAGTACTTC,CASSLIRGYEQYF
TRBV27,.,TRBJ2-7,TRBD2,TGTGCCAGCAGTTTATTTTCCCCCGCGACTAGCGGGACCTACGAGCAGTACTTC,CASSLFSPATSGTYEQYF
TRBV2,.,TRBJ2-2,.,TGTGCCAGCAGTGAAGTCCGGGGCGGGGAGCTGTTTTTT,CASSEVRGGELFF
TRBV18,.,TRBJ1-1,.,TGTGCCAGCTCACCTTTCGAGGGGAACACTGAAGCTTTCTTT,CASSPFEGNTEAFF
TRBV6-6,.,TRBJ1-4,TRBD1,TGTGCCAGCAGTCCCGACAGGGGGCGCTTGACTAATGAAAAACTGTTTTTT,CASSPDRGRLTNEKLFF
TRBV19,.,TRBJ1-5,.,TGTGCCAGTAGTATTTACAGCTATAGCAATCAGCCCCAGCATTTT,CASSIYSYSNQPQHF
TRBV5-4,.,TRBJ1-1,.,TGTGCCGGTCGAACCGGGAACACTGAAGCTTTCTTT,CAGRTGNTEAFF
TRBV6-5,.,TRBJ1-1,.,TGTGCCAGCAGCCCGGGGTTGAACACTGAAGCTTTCTTT,CASSPGLNTEAFF
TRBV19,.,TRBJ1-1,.,TGTGCCAGTAGTCCTCGGGCAGGGCGGTACACTGAAGCTTTCTTT,CASSPRAGRYTEAFF
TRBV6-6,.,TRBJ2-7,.,TGTGCCAGCAGTTACGTAGGGGGACGCAATTACGAGCAGTACTTC,CASSYVGGRNYEQYF
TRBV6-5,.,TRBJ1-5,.,TGTGCCAGCAGCCCAGACAGCACCAATCAGCCCCAGCATTTT,CASSPDSTNQPQHF
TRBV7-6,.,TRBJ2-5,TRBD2,TGTGCCAGCAGCCCGAGAGCCGGACTAGCGGGTCTCCCGTACTTC,CASSPRAGLAGLPYF
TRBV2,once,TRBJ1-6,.,TGTGCCAGCAGTGCTCAGGCAGGGGCTGTCGTTACCCTCCACTTT,CASSAQAGAVVTLHF